This T cell receptor beta chain was sequenced in a study of technical replicates of blood from several donors. This CDR3 has 14 residues. J lost 4 bases, V lost 5 bases, and 2 bases had no gene match. The germline CDR1 and CDR2 sequences are MRHNA and SNTAGT. The protocol was immunoSEQ multiplex PCR, while the TCRdb copy is restricted to in-frame clones and leaves out a portion. The top ten hold roughly 0.3% of the sample, which has about 75,000 clones, around 97% seen once. The receptor was isolated from a human donor in good health. This rearrangement joins TRBV6-4 to TRBJ2-3; 11 nucleotides line up with TRBD1. Sequenced material: T cells isolated from PBMCs. The CDR3 coding sequence is TGTGCCAGCAGTACGGGACAGGGGGCAGATACGCAGTATTTT. It is translated as CASSTGQGADTQYF.